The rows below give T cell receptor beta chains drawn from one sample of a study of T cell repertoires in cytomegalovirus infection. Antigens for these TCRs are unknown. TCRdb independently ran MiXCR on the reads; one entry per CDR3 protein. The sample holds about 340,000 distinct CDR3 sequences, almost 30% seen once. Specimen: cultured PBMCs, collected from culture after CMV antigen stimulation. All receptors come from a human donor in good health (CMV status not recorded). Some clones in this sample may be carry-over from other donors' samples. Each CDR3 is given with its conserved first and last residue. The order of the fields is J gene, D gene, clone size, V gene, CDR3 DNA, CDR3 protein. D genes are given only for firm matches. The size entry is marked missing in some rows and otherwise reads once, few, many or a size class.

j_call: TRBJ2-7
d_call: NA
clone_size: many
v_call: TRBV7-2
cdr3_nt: TGTGCCAGCAGCTCCAGCTCCTACGAGCAGTACTTC
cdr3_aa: CASSSSSYEQYF

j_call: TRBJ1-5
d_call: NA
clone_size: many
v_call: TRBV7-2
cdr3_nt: TGTGCCAGCAGCTTAAGGGGGGCGGGCAATCAGCCCCAGCATTTT
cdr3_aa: CASSLRGAGNQPQHF

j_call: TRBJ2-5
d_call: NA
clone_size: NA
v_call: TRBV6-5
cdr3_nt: TGTGCCAGCAGTTATACCCGGGGCCAACAAGAGACCCAGTACTTC
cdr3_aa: CASSYTRGQQETQYF

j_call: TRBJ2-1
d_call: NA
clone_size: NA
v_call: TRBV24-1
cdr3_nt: TGTGCCACCAGTGACCCCCTAGGCAATGAGCAGTTCTTC
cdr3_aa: CATSDPLGNEQFF

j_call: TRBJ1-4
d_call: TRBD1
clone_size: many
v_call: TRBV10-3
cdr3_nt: TGTGCCATCAGTGAGCCTGGACAGGGGACTGAAAAACTGTTTTTT
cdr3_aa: CAISEPGQGTEKLFF

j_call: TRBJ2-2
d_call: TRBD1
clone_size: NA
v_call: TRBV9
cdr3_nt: TGTGCCAGCAGTGGACAGGGGACCTCGAACACCGGGGAGCTGTTTTTT
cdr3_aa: CASSGQGTSNTGELFF

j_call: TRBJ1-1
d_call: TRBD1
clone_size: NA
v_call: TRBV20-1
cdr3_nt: TGCAGTGCTATGGTGACAGGGGGCTCCACTGAAGCTTTCTTT
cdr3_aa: CSAMVTGGSTEAFF

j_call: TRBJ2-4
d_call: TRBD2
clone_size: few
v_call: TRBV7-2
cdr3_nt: TGTGCCAGCAGCTTAGCCCCACTAGCGGCCATTCAGTACTTC
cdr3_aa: CASSLAPLAAIQYF

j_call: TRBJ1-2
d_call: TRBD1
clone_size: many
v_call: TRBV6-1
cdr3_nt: TGTGCCAGCAGTGCCTCGGGACAGGCGGGCTACACCTTC
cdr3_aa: CASSASGQAGYTF

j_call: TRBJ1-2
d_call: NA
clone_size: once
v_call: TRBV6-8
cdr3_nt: TGTGCCAGCAGTTACCTACAGTCCTATGGCTACACCTTC
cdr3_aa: CASSYLQSYGYTF

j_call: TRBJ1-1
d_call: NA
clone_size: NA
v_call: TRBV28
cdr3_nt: TGTGCCAGCAGTTCCGCAGGGAGGGGAGGGACTGAAGCTTTCTTT
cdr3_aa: CASSSAGRGGTEAFF

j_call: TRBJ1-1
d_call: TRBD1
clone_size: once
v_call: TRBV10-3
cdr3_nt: TGTGCCATCAGTGGGGACAGGGAGAGAGCTTTCTTT
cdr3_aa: CAISGDRERAFF

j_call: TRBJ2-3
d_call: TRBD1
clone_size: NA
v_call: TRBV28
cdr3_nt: TGTGCCAGCAGTCGGGGACAGGTTTACACAGATACGCAGTATTTT
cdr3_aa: CASSRGQVYTDTQYF

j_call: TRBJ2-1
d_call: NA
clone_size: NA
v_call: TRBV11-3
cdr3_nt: TGTGCCAGCAGCTTAGTGGCGGGGAAGACGGCTGAGCAGTTCTTC
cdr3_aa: CASSLVAGKTAEQFF

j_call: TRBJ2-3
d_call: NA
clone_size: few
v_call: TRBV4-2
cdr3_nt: TGTGCCAGCAGCCAACCTGACAAGACCCGCACAGATACGCAGTATTTT
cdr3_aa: CASSQPDKTRTDTQYF

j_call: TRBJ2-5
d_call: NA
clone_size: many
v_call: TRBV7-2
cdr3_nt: TGTGCCAGCAGCTTGACATCGGGATCCCTGGGAGAGACCCAGTACTTC
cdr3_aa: CASSLTSGSLGETQYF

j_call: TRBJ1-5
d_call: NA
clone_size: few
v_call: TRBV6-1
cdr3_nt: TGTGCCAGCCCCCCAAGCAATCAGCCCCAGCATTTT
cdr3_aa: CASPPSNQPQHF

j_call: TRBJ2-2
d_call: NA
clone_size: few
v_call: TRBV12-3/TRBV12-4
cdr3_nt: TGTGCCAGCAGTTTTTCATTAGGTGGGCTGTTTTTT
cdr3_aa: CASSFSLGGLFF

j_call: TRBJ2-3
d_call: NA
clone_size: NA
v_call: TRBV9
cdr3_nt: TGTGCCAGTACGAAGGGGCCCACAGATACGCAGTATTTT
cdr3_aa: CASTKGPTDTQYF

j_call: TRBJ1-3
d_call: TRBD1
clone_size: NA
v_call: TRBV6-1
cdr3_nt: TGTGCCAGCAGCTCTTGGGCCAGGGGGTCTGGAAACACCATATATTTT
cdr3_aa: CASSSWARGSGNTIYF

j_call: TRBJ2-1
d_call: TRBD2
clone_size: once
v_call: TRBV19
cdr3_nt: TGTGCCAGTAGTATGACTAGCGGGGCCATATACAATGAGCAGTTCTTC
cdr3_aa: CASSMTSGAIYNEQFF

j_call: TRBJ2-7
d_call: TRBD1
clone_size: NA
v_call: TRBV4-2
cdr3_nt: TGTGCCAGCAGCCAATCGGATAGTAGGACAGGACCGATCTACGAGCAGTACTTC
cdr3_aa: CASSQSDSRTGPIYEQYF

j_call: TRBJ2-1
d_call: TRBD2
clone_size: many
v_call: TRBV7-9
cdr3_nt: TGTGCCAGCAGCTTAGGGACTAGTAATGAGCAGTTCTTC
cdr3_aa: CASSLGTSNEQFF

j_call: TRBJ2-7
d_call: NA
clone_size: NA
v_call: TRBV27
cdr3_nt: TGTGCCAGCAGTGCGCGGGGTTACGAGCAGTACTTC
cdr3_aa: CASSARGYEQYF

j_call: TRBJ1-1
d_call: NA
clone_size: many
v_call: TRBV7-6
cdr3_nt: TGTGCCAGCAGCTTAGGGTCAGTGAACACTGAAGCTTTCTTT
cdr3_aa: CASSLGSVNTEAFF

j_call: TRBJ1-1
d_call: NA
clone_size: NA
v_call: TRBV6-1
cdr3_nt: TGTGCCAGCAGTGAACAAAGCACTGAAGCTTTCTTT
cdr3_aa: CASSEQSTEAFF

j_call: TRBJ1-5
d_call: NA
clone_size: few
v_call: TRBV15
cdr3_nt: TGTGCCACCAGCAGAGATCGGAATAGCAATCAGCCCCAGCATTTT
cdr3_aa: CATSRDRNSNQPQHF

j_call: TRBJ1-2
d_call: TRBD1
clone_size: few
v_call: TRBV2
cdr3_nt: TGTGCCAGCAGCCTTGAAAGGGGACAGGGGGCGGGTTCTGATGGCTACACCTTC
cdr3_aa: CASSLERGQGAGSDGYTF

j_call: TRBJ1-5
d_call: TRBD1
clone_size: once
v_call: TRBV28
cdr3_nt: TGTTCTGGTTCACAGGGGGCCGGCAATCAGCCCCAGCATTTT
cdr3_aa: CSGSQGAGNQPQHF

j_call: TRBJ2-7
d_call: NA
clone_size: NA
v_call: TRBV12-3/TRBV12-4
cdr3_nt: TGTGCCAGTGGGGACTTTATCTACGAGCAGTACTTC
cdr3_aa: CASGDFIYEQYF

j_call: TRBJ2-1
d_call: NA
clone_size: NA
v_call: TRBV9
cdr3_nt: TGTGCCAGCAAAGGGGGGGTCGGTGAGCAGTTCTTC
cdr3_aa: CASKGGVGEQFF

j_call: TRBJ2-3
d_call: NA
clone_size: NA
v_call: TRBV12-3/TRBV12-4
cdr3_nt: TGTGCCAGCAGACCTATGCAGGGGGATACGCAGTATTTT
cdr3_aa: CASRPMQGDTQYF

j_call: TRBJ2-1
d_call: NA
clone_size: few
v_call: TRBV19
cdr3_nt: TGTGCCAGTAGTATATATCCCCAAGGGCAGCTTTTTGCCACCGGGGATGAGCAGTTCTTC
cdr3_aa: CASSIYPQGQLFATGDEQFF

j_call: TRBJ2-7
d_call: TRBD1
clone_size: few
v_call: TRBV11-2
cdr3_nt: TGTGCCAGCAGCTTAGGGGGACAGAGACATTACGAGCAGTACTTC
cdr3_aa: CASSLGGQRHYEQYF

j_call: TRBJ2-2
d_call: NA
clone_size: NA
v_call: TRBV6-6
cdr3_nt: TGTGCCAGCAGTTACGCTGCCCTGACAGGATGGAACACCGGGGAGCTGTTTTTT
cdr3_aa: CASSYAALTGWNTGELFF

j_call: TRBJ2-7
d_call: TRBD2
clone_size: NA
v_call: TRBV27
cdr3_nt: TGTGCCAGCAGTCCCACGACTAGCGGGAGGGCGTATAAGTACGAGCAGTACTTC
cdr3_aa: CASSPTTSGRAYKYEQYF

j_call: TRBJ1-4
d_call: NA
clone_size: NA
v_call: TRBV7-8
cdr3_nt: TGTGCCAGCAGCTTAGAGGGTAAATCGGGTGGAAAACTGTTTTTT
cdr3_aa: CASSLEGKSGGKLFF

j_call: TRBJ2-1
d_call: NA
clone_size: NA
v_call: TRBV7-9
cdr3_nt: TGTGCCAGCAGCTTAGAGTTAAATGATGAGCAGTTCTTC
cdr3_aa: CASSLELNDEQFF

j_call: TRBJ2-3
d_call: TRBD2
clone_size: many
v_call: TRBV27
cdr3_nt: TGTGCCAGCAGTCCACAGACTAGCGGGGGCACAGATACGCAGTATTTT
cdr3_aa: CASSPQTSGGTDTQYF

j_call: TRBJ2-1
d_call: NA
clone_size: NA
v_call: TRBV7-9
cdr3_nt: TGTGCCAGCAGCTTAGTGGGACAGCGCGGGAGCTCCTACAATGAGCAGTTCTTC
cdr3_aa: CASSLVGQRGSSYNEQFF

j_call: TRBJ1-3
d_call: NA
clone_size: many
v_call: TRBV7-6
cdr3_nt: TGTGCCAGCAGCTTAGCGGGGATTGGAAACACCATATATTTT
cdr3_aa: CASSLAGIGNTIYF

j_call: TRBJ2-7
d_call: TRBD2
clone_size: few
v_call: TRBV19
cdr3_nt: TGTGCCAGTAGCGACCCAAGCCTATCAGGGACTAGCGGAGTTGTCTACGAGCAGTACTTC
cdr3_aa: CASSDPSLSGTSGVVYEQYF

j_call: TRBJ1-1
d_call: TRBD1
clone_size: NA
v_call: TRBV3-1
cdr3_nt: TGTGCCAGCAGCCAAGGTAGGGGGCTGGGGACTGAAGCTTTCTTT
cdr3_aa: CASSQGRGLGTEAFF

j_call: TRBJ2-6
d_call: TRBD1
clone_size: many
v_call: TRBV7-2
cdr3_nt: TGTGCCAGCACGACAGGGGCCATCTCTGGGGCCAACGTCCTGACTTTC
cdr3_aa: CASTTGAISGANVLTF

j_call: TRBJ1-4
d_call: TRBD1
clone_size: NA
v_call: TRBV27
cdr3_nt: TGTGCCAGCAGCGGGGCAGGGGGCGTCGAAAAACTGTTTTTT
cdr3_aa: CASSGAGGVEKLFF

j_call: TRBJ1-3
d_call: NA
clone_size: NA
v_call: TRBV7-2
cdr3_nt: TGTGCCAGCAGCTTAAATTTTGGTTCCTCTGGAAACACCATATATTTT
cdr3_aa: CASSLNFGSSGNTIYF

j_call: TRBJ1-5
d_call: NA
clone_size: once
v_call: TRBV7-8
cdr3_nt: TGTGCCAGCAGCTCGGACGGGTATAGCAATCAGCCCCAGCATTTT
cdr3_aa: CASSSDGYSNQPQHF

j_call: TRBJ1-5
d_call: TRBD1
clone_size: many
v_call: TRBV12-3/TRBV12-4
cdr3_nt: TGTGCCAGCAGTCCCCGACAGGGTGGAAGCAATCAGCCCCAGCATTTT
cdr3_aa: CASSPRQGGSNQPQHF

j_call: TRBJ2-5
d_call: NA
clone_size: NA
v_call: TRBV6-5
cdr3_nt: TGTGCCAGCCTCTCCCTGGGAGAGACCCAGTACTTC
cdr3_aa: CASLSLGETQYF

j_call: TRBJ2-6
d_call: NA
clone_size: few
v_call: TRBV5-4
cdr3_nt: TGTGCCAATGGGGGGCGAGGGGCCAACGTCCTGACTTTC
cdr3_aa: CANGGRGANVLTF

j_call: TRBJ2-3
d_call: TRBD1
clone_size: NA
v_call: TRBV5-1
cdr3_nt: TGCGCCAGCAGCTTCGGGACAGATACAGATACGCAGTATTTT
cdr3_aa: CASSFGTDTDTQYF

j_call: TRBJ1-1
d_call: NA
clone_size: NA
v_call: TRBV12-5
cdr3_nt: TGTGCTAGTGCCAAGGAGGGGCCTGGCACTGAAGCTTTCTTT
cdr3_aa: CASAKEGPGTEAFF